The sequence of this T cell receptor (beta chain) was determined in a study of CD8 T cells in Susac syndrome. CDR3 length equals 15 residues. Trimming took off 2 bases at V and 5 bases at J, with 13 bases between the two ends. Germline V gives CDR1 LGHNA, CDR2 YNFKEQ. Random hexamers were used to reverse transcribe the RNA input (about 0.45 to 1 ug). One entry per CDR3 protein, called by TCRdb with MiXCR from the immunoSEQ multiplex PCR reads. Among around 200,000 distinct CDR3 sequences listed, approximately 94% were seen once. The receptor was isolated from a human donor with multiple sclerosis. J is TRBJ2-1 and V is TRBV4-2; D gene ambiguous. Sequencing was carried out using CD4+ T cells from PBMCs. Here the CDR3 DNA reads TGTGCCAGCAGCCAACGATCGGCAGAGAACAATGAGCAGTTCTTC. The encoded protein is CASSQRSAENNEQFF.